This T cell receptor (beta chain) appears in the sequencing data of a study of blood T cells in healthy people across ages. The study, taken as a whole, reports: It was found that TCR beta diversity correlated strongly with the percentage of naive T cells.

PCR was performed a second time for about 7 to 12 cycles using a sample-barcoded 5' primer and a J-beta primer mix. TCRdb used MiXCR to reprocess the 5' RACE reads, holding one entry per CDR3 protein. The table has 710,000 or so distinct CDR3 sequences, roughly 20% seen once. There are a few counts of this clonotype. Antigen specificity is unknown. Trimming pared 3 bases from V and 12 bases from J, leaving 16 bases between. The CDR3 extends over 12 amino acids. Germline V gene lookup returns CDR1 SQVTM and CDR2 ANQGSEA. V usage is TRBV29-1 and J usage is TRBJ2-3; D could derive from TRBD1 or TRBD2 (6 bases each). The source is a man aged 65 to 85 in good health. Sequenced sample: blood. CDR3: CSVDEGGLHQYF. The CDR3 DNA reads TGCAGCGTTGACGAAGGGGGACTCCATCAGTATTTT.